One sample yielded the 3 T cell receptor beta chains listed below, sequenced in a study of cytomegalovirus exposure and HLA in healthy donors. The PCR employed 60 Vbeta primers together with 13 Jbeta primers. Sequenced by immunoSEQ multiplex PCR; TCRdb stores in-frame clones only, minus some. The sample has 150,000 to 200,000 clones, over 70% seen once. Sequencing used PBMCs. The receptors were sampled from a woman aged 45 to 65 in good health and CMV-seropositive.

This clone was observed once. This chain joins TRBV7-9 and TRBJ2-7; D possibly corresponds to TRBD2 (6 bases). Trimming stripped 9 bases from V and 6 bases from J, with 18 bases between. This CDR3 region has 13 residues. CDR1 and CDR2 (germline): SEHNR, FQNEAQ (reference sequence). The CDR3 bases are TGTGCCAGTCGGGACTCCTCATCTGTCGAGCAGTACTTC. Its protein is CASRDSSSVEQYF.

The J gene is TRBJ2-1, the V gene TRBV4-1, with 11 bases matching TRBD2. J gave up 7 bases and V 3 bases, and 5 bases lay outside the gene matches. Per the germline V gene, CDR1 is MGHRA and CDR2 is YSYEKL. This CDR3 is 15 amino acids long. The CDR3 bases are TGCGCCAGCAGCCAGGCTAGCGGGGGGTGGAATGAGCAGTTCTTC. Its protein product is CASSQASGGWNEQFF.

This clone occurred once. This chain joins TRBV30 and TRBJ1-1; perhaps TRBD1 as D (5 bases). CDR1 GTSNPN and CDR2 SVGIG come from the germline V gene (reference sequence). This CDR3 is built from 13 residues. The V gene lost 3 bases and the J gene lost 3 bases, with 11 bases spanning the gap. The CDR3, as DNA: TGTGCCTGGAGCGGGGGGTTTTACACTGAAGCTTTCTTT. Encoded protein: CAWSGGFYTEAFF.